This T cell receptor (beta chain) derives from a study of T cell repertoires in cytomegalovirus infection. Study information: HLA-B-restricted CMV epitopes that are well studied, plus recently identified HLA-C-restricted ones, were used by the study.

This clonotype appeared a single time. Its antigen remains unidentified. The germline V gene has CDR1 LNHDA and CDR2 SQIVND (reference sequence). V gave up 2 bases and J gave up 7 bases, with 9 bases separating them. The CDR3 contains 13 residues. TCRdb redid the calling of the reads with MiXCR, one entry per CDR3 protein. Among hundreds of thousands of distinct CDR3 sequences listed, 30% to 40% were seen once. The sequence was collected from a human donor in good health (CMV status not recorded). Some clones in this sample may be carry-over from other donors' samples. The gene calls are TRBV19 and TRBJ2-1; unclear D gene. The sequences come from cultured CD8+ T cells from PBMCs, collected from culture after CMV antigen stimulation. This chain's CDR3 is CASSITRFNEQFF. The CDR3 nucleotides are TGTGCCAGTAGTATAACGAGGTTTAATGAGCAGTTCTTC.